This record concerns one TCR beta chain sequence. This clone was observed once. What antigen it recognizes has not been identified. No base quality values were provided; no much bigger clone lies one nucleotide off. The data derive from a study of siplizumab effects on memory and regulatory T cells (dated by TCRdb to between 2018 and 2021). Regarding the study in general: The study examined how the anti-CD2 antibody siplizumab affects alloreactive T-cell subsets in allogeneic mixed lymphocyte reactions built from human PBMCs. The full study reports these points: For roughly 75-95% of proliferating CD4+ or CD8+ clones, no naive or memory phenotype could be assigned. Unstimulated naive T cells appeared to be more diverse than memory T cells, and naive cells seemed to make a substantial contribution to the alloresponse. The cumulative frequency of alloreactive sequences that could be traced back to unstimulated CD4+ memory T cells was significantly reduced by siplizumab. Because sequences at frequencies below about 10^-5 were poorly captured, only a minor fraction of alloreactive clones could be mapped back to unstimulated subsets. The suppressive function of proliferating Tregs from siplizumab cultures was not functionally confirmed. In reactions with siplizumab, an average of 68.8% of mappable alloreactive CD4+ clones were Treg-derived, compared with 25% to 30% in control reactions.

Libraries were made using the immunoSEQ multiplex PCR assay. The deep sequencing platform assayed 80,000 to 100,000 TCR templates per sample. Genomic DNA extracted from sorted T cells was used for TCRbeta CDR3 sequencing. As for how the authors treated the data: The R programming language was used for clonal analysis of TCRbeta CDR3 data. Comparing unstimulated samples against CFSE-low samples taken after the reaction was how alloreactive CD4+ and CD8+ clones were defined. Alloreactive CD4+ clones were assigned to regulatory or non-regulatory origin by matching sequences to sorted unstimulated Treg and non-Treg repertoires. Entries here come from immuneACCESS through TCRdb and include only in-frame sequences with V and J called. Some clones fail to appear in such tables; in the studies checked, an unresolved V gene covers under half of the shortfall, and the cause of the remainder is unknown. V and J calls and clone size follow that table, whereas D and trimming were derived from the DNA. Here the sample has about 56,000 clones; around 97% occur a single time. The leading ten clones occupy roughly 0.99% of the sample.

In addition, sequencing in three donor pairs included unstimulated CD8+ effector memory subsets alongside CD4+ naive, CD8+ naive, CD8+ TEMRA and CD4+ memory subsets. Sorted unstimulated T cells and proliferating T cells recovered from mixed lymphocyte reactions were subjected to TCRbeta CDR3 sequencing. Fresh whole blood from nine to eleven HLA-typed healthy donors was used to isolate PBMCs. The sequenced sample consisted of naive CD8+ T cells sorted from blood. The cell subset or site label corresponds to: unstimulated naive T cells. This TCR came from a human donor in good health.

The CDR3 in this case is CASSGNYNEQFF. The bases read TGTGCCTCATCAGGAAACTACAATGAGCAGTTCTTC. The chain joins TRBV9 to TRBJ2-1; the D gene is unclear. V was cut back by 10 bases and J by 3 bases, leaving a gap of 11 bases between them. The CDR3 contains 12 residues, cysteine and phenylalanine counted. The CDR3 DNA has 36 bases and is translated from base 1. Per the germline V gene, SGDLS is the CDR1 and YYNGEE is the CDR2.